The sequence of this T cell receptor beta chain was determined in a study of early T cells in non-severe SARS-CoV-2 infection. At the level of the study: Sequencing of bulk RNA from unsorted whole blood was done, without chain pairing. Study-wide findings and caveats: Lookups in VDJdb leaned toward anti-spike CD8 responses and missed private and CD4 specificities.

Individual cDNA molecules were tagged with unique molecular identifiers. TCRdb recomputed calls from the 5' RACE reads with MiXCR, one row per CDR3 protein. In the table there are about 25,000 distinct CDR3 sequences, 4.5% to 7% of which are singletons. In its sample, this clonotype was seen many times. The antigen is undetermined. CDR3 length: 16 residues. Looked up from germline, CDR1 is SGHNT and CDR2 is YYREEE (reference sequence). Trimming removed 4 bases from V and 5 bases from J; junction bases left unmatched: 10. This receptor was taken from an adult who was a healthcare worker with PCR-confirmed SARS-CoV-2 infection or an uninfected control (not recorded which). This sequence joins TRBV5-4 and TRBJ2-2, with 8 bases aligning to TRBD2. The sequenced material came from whole blood. The CDR3 here is CASSPSGGGGTGELFF. The CDR3 nucleotides are TGTGCCAGCAGCCCCTCTGGGGGCGGGGGGACCGGGGAGCTGTTTTTT.